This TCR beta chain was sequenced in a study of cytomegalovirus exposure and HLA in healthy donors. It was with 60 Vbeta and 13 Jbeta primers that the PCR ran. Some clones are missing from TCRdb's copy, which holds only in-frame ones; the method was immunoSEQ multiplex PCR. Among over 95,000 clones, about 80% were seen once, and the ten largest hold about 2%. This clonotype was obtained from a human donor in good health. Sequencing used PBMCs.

CDR3 in amino acids: CASSLGGRETQYF. The CDR3 DNA is TGCGCCAGCAGCTTAGGGGGACGAGAGACCCAGTACTTC. The rearrangement joins TRBV5-1 to TRBJ2-5, with D possibly TRBD1 on 6 matching bases. CDR1 is SGHRS and CDR2 is YFSETQ in the germline V gene. The germline V and J ends were trimmed by 2 bases and 4 bases, with 9 bases remaining between them. CDR3 length: 13 amino acids.